Listed here are 3 T cell receptor beta chains from one sample, sequenced in a study of blood T cell repertoires in COVID-19. Clones were sequenced by immunoSEQ multiplex PCR, and TCRdb holds only the in-frame ones, with some missing. The table has 200,000 to 250,000 clones, roughly 80% seen once. The sample comprised peripheral blood. Source of these receptors: a woman between 45 and 65 years old with acute or convalescent COVID-19.

The rearrangement links TRBV7-2 to TRBJ1-2, with D perhaps TRBD1 (6 bases). The germline CDR1 and CDR2 sequences are SGHTA and FQGNSA. The CDR3 has 12 amino acids. Between the trimmed V and J ends, which lost 5 bases and 7 bases, there was a span of 11 bases. CDR3 residues: CASSEQGFGYTF. In DNA, the CDR3 is TGTGCCAGCAGCGAACAGGGCTTTGGCTACACCTTC.

V usage is TRBV10-3 and J usage is TRBJ1-1; no clear D. V was clipped by 2 bases and J by 0 bases, with 4 bases between them. The CDR3 is 13 amino acids. Germline CDR1 is ENHRY and CDR2 is SYGVKD. The CDR3 DNA follows: TGTGCCATCAGTGAGCTAATGAACACTGAAGCTTTCTTT. It is translated as CAISELMNTEAFF.

The chain carries TRBV15 and TRBJ2-1; 12 positions match TRBD2. The junction had 6 bases not matched to a gene; V was cut back by 5 bases and J by 7 bases. Germline loops: CDR1 LNHNV, CDR2 YYDKDF (reference sequence). The CDR3 runs to 15 residues. The CDR3: CATSLTSGRFNEQFF. The CDR3 nucleotides are TGTGCCACCAGCTTGACTAGCGGGAGATTTAATGAGCAGTTCTTC.